What follows are 32 T cell receptor beta chains derived from one specimen sequenced in a study of radiation and T cells in renal cell carcinoma. Sequencing was performed with immunoSEQ multiplex PCR; in TCRdb, only in-frame clones are kept and a portion is missing. Counted here are approximately 65,000 clones, around 80% occurring once; the ten biggest clones make up less than 8%. Time point: blood 4 weeks post-SBRT, at nephrectomy. Stated treatment: 15 Gy SBRT to primary tumor, nephrectomy 4 weeks later. Sequences were derived from blood, sampled from a patient whose treatment included radiotherapy and nephrectomy. Receptors were obtained from a man between 60 and 75 years old with renal cell carcinoma.

This chain joins TRBV30 and TRBJ1-2; D unresolved. The CDR3 is made up of 13 amino acids. V was trimmed by 4 bases and J by 4 bases, leaving 13 bases between them. In germline, CDR1 is GTSNPN, CDR2 SVGIG (reference sequence). The CDR3 DNA sequence: TGTGCCTGGACAGACGGGGTAGTCTATGGCTACACCTTC. Amino acids: CAWTDGVVYGYTF.

Turning to this clone: One junction end disagrees with the germline gene, perhaps due to a read error. The chain uses TRBV19 and TRBJ2-2, with unresolved D. The germline V gene has CDR1 LNHDA and CDR2 SQIVND (reference sequence). The CDR3 contains 11 residues. In DNA form, the CDR3 reads TGTGCCAGTAGGATAGCCGGGGAGCTGTTTTTT. It codes for CASRIAGELFF.

This clone came up a few times. This chain links TRBV30 with TRBJ1-1, with D possibly being TRBD1 (5 bases). This CDR3 contains 14 residues. Germline V gene sequence: CDR1 GTSNPN, CDR2 SVGIG (reference sequence). The V and J ends lost 6 bases and 4 bases respectively, with 18 bases between them. The CDR3 reads CACAFQGLGTEAFF. For the CDR3, the DNA is TGTGCCTGTGCATTTCAGGGTTTGGGCACTGAAGCTTTCTTT.

The chain joins TRBV29-1 to TRBJ1-1; 7 nucleotides agree with TRBD1. Germline V gene data show CDR1 as SQVTM and CDR2 as ANQGSEA. The V and J ends lost 8 bases and 0 bases, in that order; junction bases with no gene match: 9. The CDR3 is made up of 14 amino acids. This chain's CDR3 is CSFRDSLMNTEAFF. The CDR3, as DNA: TGCAGCTTCCGGGACAGCCTTATGAACACTGAAGCTTTCTTT.

This clone was seen more than once but under ten times. V and J are TRBV12-5 and TRBJ1-5; D uncertain. V shed 1 base and J shed 3 bases, with 10 bases lying between them. Germline V gene data show CDR1 as LGHNT and CDR2 as FRNRAP. The CDR3 has 15 residues. CDR3 loop: CASGLGIFSNQPQHF. The CDR3 bases are TGTGCTAGTGGTTTGGGCATATTTTCCAATCAGCCCCAGCATTTT.

The chain is built from TRBV18 and TRBJ1-2; D uncertain. The germline CDR1 and CDR2 sequences are KGHSH and LQKENI. Trimming removed 2 bases from V and 1 base from J, with 5 bases in between. The CDR3 is 13 residues long. The CDR3 sequence is CASSPGLNYGYTF. In DNA form, the CDR3 reads TGTGCCAGCTCACCAGGCCTTAACTATGGCTACACCTTC.

V usage is TRBV6-6 and J usage is TRBJ1-2; 7 nucleotides match TRBD1. Germline values: CDR1 MNHNY, CDR2 SVGAGI (reference sequence). The CDR3 spans 15 residues. V was clipped by 2 bases and J by 4 bases; unmatched bases: 7. CDR3 sequence: CASSYQGSGGYGYTF. The CDR3 DNA is TGTGCCAGCAGTTACCAGGGATCAGGGGGCTATGGCTACACCTTC.

The count of this clone is one. J is TRBJ1-1 and V is TRBV7-3; perhaps TRBD1 as D (5 bases). This CDR3 spans 14 amino acids. CDR1 and CDR2 (germline): SGHTA, FQGTGA. V was cut by 5 bases and J by 5 bases, with 15 bases left in between. The CDR3 bases are TGTGCCAGCAGCGGGGACTCCTCGGATACTGAAGCTTTCTTT. Its protein is CASSGDSSDTEAFF.

V is TRBV28 and J is TRBJ1-2; no reliable D call. Germline V lookup: CDR1 MDHEN, CDR2 SYDVKM. The length of the CDR3 is 12 residues. V gave up 3 bases and J gave up 2 bases, with 4 bases separating them. CDR3: CASSFNNYGYTF. Here the CDR3 DNA reads TGTGCCAGCAGTTTCAACAACTATGGCTACACCTTC.

CDR3 nucleotides: TGTGCCAGCAGCCAAGACAGGGTAAACACTGAAGCTTTCTTT. Amino acids: CASSQDRVNTEAFF. This rearrangement joins TRBV6-5 to TRBJ1-1; 7 positions match TRBD1. V shed 6 bases and J 2 bases; nucleotides not matched to a gene: 6. CDR3 size: 14 residues. From germline, CDR1 is MNHEY and CDR2 SVGAGI.

The chain has TRBV5-1 and TRBJ1-1; D is undetermined. Per the germline V gene, CDR1 is SGHRS and CDR2 is YFSETQ. This CDR3 is 14 amino acids long. V was pared by 2 bases and J by 0 bases, with 8 bases between. The CDR3 loop reads CASSLSSLNTEAFF. The CDR3 DNA reads TGCGCCAGCAGCTTATCCAGCCTGAACACTGAAGCTTTCTTT.

The sample holds a few counts of this clone. This chain joins TRBV2 and TRBJ1-4, with D possibly TRBD1 on 6 matching bases. V lost 4 bases and J 8 bases, leaving 17 bases between the germline ends. CDR1 SNHLY and CDR2 FYNNEI come from the germline V gene. The CDR3 loop spans 15 amino acids. CDR3 sequence reads: CASSGAGGPEEKLFF. Here the CDR3 DNA reads TGTGCCAGCAGTGGGGCGGGGGGCCCCGAAGAAAAACTGTTTTTT.

This chain uses TRBV27 with TRBJ1-3; 7 bases fit TRBD1. The CDR3 runs to 17 residues. The V gene end was trimmed by 6 bases and the J gene end by 0 bases; junction bases not matched to a gene: 11. Per the germline V gene, CDR1 is MNHEY and CDR2 is SMNVEV (reference sequence). The CDR3 protein is CASSRLGGTASGNTIYF. The CDR3 bases are TGTGCCAGCAGCCGCCTTGGGGGGACAGCCTCTGGAAACACCATATATTTT.

This rearrangement joins TRBV7-9 to TRBJ1-1; D is perhaps TRBD1 (5 bases). Trimming left V 4 bases short and J 3 bases short, with 12 bases between. The CDR3 is 14 amino acids. Germline V gene lookup returns CDR1 SEHNR and CDR2 FQNEAQ (reference sequence). CDR3 DNA: TGTGCCAGCAGCTCACTAGGCAGGGACACTGAAGCTTTCTTT. It translates to CASSSLGRDTEAFF.

The V gene is TRBV30, the J gene TRBJ1-5, with 7 bases aligning to TRBD1. This CDR3 comprises 15 residues. Unmatched junction bases numbered 4, after V lost 2 bases and J lost 0 bases. Germline V gene lookup returns CDR1 GTSNPN and CDR2 SVGIG (reference sequence). The DNA for the CDR3 is TGTGCCTGGAGTCCCGACAGGGATAGCAATCAGCCCCAGCATTTT. Encoded protein: CAWSPDRDSNQPQHF.

In regard to this clone: The junction differs from germline at one of its ends, possibly a read error. The chain combines TRBV10-2 with TRBJ2-3; D remains unclear. Germline CDR1 WSHSY, CDR2 SAAADI. The CDR3 loop spans 14 amino acids. In DNA, the CDR3 is TGCGCCAGCGGTGACATCGGCCGGCGAGATACGCAGTATTTT. It codes for CASGDIGRRDTQYF.

The table lists this clone with a count of one. V gene TRBV4-2 combines with J gene TRBJ1-2; D is unresolved. Per the germline V gene, CDR1 is LGHNA and CDR2 is YNFKEQ. This CDR3 is built from 13 residues. V lost 1 base, J lost 7 bases, and 10 bases lay in between. The CDR3 loop reads CASSQAGLGGYTF. The CDR3 DNA reads TGTGCCAGCAGCCAAGCCGGGCTAGGTGGCTACACCTTC.

The gene calls are TRBV9 and TRBJ1-2, with 8 bases that match TRBD1. The CDR3 has 16 residues. V was pared by 0 bases and J by 2 bases, with 6 bases of the junction left unmatched. CDR1 SGDLS and CDR2 YYNGEE come from the germline V gene. CDR3 in amino acids: CASSVGQGAINYGYTF. The CDR3 coding sequence is TGTGCCAGCAGCGTAGGGCAGGGGGCTATCAACTATGGCTACACCTTC.

The chain links TRBV19 to TRBJ2-7, with 10 bases matching TRBD1. Per germline, CDR1 LNHDA and CDR2 SQIVND (reference sequence). The V gene end was trimmed by 3 bases and the J gene end by 3 bases; junction bases not matched to a gene: 8. This CDR3 has 16 residues. For the CDR3, the DNA is TGTGCCAGTAGTATCACCAGCGGGGACAGGGGCTACGAGCAGTACTTC. It yields the protein CASSITSGDRGYEQYF.

The V call is TRBV6-1, the J call TRBJ1-5; TRBD1 agrees at 9 bases. The V and J ends lost 1 base and 0 bases, in that order; junction bases with no gene match: 7. CDR3 length: 18 residues. Germline assignment: CDR1 MNHNS and CDR2 SASEGT. Here the CDR3 reads CASSEGPGTGHSNQPQHF. CDR3 nucleotide sequence: TGTGCCAGCAGTGAAGGACCCGGGACAGGGCATAGCAATCAGCCCCAGCATTTT.

The chain employs TRBV6-5 and TRBJ1-5, with TRBD1 as a possible D gene (5 bases). The V gene lost 8 bases and the J gene lost 6 bases, with 11 bases spanning the gap. The CDR3 is made up of 12 amino acids. Looked up from germline, CDR1 is MNHEY and CDR2 is SVGAGI. Here the CDR3 reads CASRRQGQPQHF. The CDR3 DNA sequence: TGTGCCAGCCGCAGGCAGGGTCAGCCCCAGCATTTT.

The table lists this clone with a count of one. The rearrangement uses TRBV5-1 and TRBJ2-7, with 7 bases identical to TRBD1. J lost 2 bases, V lost 4 bases, and 3 bases had no gene match. Germline V gives CDR1 SGHRS, CDR2 YFSETQ. This CDR3 has 13 residues. The CDR3 region has the DNA TGCGCCAGCAGCGGGACAGCTACCTACGAGCAGTACGTC. Amino acids: CASSGTATYEQYV.

This clone was observed once. The chain has TRBV27 and TRBJ2-2; D is undetermined. CDR3 length equals 11 residues. CDR1 and CDR2 (germline): MNHEY, SMNVEV (reference sequence). Trimming shortened V by 5 bases and J by 5 bases, and 3 bases separated the two germline ends. The CDR3 DNA is TGTGCCAGCAGTCAAACCGGGGAGCTGTTTTTT. Translation gives CASSQTGELFF.

V and J are TRBV18 and TRBJ2-1, with D uncertain. CDR1 is KGHSH, CDR2 LQKENI, per germline. The CDR3 has 13 residues. The V gene lost 3 bases and the J gene lost 5 bases, with 8 bases spanning the gap. The CDR3 DNA follows: TGTGCCAGCTCACCGGACCGCCACAATGAGCAGTTCTTC. It codes for CASSPDRHNEQFF. The complete variable domain, with remaining parts taken from reference TRBV18 and TRBJ2-1, reads NAGVMQNPRHLVRRRGQEARLRCSPMKGHSHVYWYRQLPEEGLKFMVYLQKENIIDESGMPKERFSAEFPKEGPSILRIQQVVRGDSAAYFCASSPDRHNEQFFGPGTRLTVL.

This clone has just one count. The chain couples TRBV29-1 to TRBJ2-3; the D is unclear. Germline V CDR1 and CDR2: SQVTM, ANQGSEA. The V end lost 7 bases, the J end lost 2 bases, and 16 bases lay between the germline ends. This CDR3 has 14 residues. CDR3 DNA sequence: TGCAGCGCCGACGTAGGTGGTCCCACAGATACGCAGTATTTT. This codes for CSADVGGPTDTQYF.

This sequence joins TRBV11-3 and TRBJ2-5; 9 nucleotides align to TRBD1. This CDR3 has 15 amino acids. Losses at the gene ends were 4 bases for V and 1 base for J; bases not matched to a gene: 4. The germline gives CDR1 SGHNT, CDR2 YENEEA. The CDR3 DNA follows: TGTGCCAGCAGCTCGCGACAGGGGGGCCAAGAGACCCAGTACTTC. Residues: CASSSRQGGQETQYF.

This clone has only one observation. The V and J genes are TRBV5-1 and TRBJ1-4; no definite D call. With 7 bases removed from V and 6 bases from J, the gap between germline ends came to 13 bases. Germline-derived CDR1 and CDR2 are SGHRS and YFSETQ. This CDR3 has 13 amino acids. The CDR3: CASGGKPDEKLFF. In DNA, the CDR3 is TGCGCCAGCGGCGGGAAACCTGATGAAAAACTGTTTTTT.

The chain is built from TRBV7-6 and TRBJ2-3; D unclear. CDR3 length equals 14 residues. Germline-derived CDR1 and CDR2 are SGHVS and FNYEAQ. Trimming removed 4 bases at V and 0 bases at J, with 8 bases between. The CDR3 protein is CASSSPDSTDTQYF. The CDR3 region has the DNA TGTGCCAGCAGCTCTCCGGACAGCACAGATACGCAGTATTTT.

The V gene is TRBV18, the J gene TRBJ1-4; D is possibly TRBD1 (6 bases). Trimming cost V 5 bases and J 5 bases, with 18 bases left between them. Germline CDR1 and CDR2: KGHSH and LQKENI. The CDR3 sequence is 16 residues long. The CDR3 is CASSARRGTGNEKLFF. CDR3 sequence (DNA): TGTGCCAGCTCAGCCCGGAGGGGGACGGGGAATGAAAAACTGTTTTTT.

The rearrangement links TRBV6-1 to TRBJ2-6; TRBD1 might be the D (6 bases). Germline V gene sequence: CDR1 MNHNS, CDR2 SASEGT. V was pared by 2 bases and J by 2 bases, with 10 bases between. The CDR3 contains 16 residues. As DNA, the CDR3 is TGTGCCAGCAGTGAACAGGGGAACCCTGGGGCCAACGTCCTGACTTTC. This codes for CASSEQGNPGANVLTF.

This clone came up a few times. This sequence joins TRBV6-5 and TRBJ2-7; 7 positions agree with TRBD2. After removal of 5 bases from V and 5 bases from J, the junction contained 6 bases not matched to a gene. The CDR3 runs 13 residues. Germline CDR1 MNHEY, CDR2 SVGAGI. CDR3 residues: CASSRSGGDEQYF. CDR3 DNA: TGTGCCAGCAGTCGATCGGGAGGCGACGAGCAGTACTTC.

The chain is built from TRBV5-5 and TRBJ2-1, with 13 bases identical to TRBD2. The germline CDR1 and CDR2 sequences are SGHKS and YYEKEE (reference sequence). CDR3 length equals 15 residues. V lost 2 bases, J lost 9 bases, and 5 bases stayed unmatched. CDR3 amino acids: CASSFGTSGVREQFF. The CDR3 DNA reads TGTGCCAGCAGCTTCGGGACTAGCGGGGTACGTGAGCAGTTCTTC.